The 32 T cell receptor beta chains presented below share a single source sample, sequenced in a study of neurological immune-mediated disorders. MiXCR, run by TCRdb on the 5' RACE reads, gives a single entry per CDR3 protein. The sample lists about 35,000 distinct CDR3 sequences; 3.5% to 4% were seen once. Sequencing input: PBMCs. The receptors originated from a man aged 30-40 years with multiple sclerosis.

This clonotype was recorded at least ten times. The chain combines TRBV11-2 with TRBJ2-1, with D perhaps matching TRBD1 or TRBD2 (6 bases each). V lost 3 bases and J 10 bases, leaving 13 bases between the germline ends. Germline values: CDR1 SGHAT, CDR2 FQNNGV. CDR3 length: 13 amino acids. The CDR3 nucleotides are TGTGCCAGCAGCTTGGCCCGGGGGCTCGAGCAGTTCTTC. Amino acids: CASSLARGLEQFF.

This chain joins TRBV14 and TRBJ2-1; D may match TRBD1 or TRBD2 (6 bases each). CDR3 size: 17 residues. Germline values: CDR1 SGHDN, CDR2 FVKESK. V was pared by 2 bases and J by 2 bases, with 16 bases between. CDR3 in DNA: TGTGCCAGCAGCCAAAGGTTTGGCCGGGGGCCCTACAATGAGCAGTTCTTC. It codes for CASSQRFGRGPYNEQFF.

This clonotype occurred many times. This sequence joins TRBV20-1 and TRBJ2-5; no clear D gene. Germline V gene data show CDR1 as DFQATT and CDR2 as SNEGSKA (reference sequence). This CDR3 comprises 12 residues. V lost 6 bases and J lost 8, with 16 bases in between. The CDR3 sequence: CSAHGPPGTQYF. In DNA form, the CDR3 reads TGCAGTGCACATGGGCCTCCCGGCACCCAGTACTTC.

This clonotype was observed many times. This chain joins TRBV5-1 and TRBJ1-5; 8 bases align to TRBD1. The junction had 7 bases not matched to a gene; V was cut back by 4 bases and J by 7 bases. The CDR3 spans 14 residues. Germline assignment: CDR1 SGHRS and CDR2 YFSETQ. CDR3 sequence: CASSVTGGGQPQHF. The CDR3 nucleotides are TGCGCCAGCAGCGTTACAGGGGGTGGGCAGCCCCAGCATTTT.

To note about this clonotype: The junction departs from germline at one end; a sequencing error may be responsible. The chain combines TRBV5-1 with TRBJ1-5; D possibly corresponds to TRBD1 (5 bases). The length of the CDR3 is 14 residues. CDR1 and CDR2 (germline): SGHRS, YFSETQ. The CDR3 protein is CASSLGGVDQPQNF. CDR3 nucleotides: TGCGCCAGCAGCTTGGGAGGGGTCGATCAGCCCCAGAATTTT.

This clonotype occurred many times. This chain uses TRBV6-4 with TRBJ1-2; D remains unclear. This CDR3 comprises 13 residues. The V and J ends lost 0 bases and 5 bases respectively, with 7 bases between them. The germline V gene encodes CDR1 MRHNA and CDR2 SNTAGT. The CDR3 DNA reads TGTGCCAGCAGTGACTCCGGCGGGTATGGCTACACCTTC. Its translation is CASSDSGGYGYTF.

This clonotype was seen repeatedly, ten times or more. The rearrangement uses TRBV11-2 and TRBJ2-3; D gene ambiguous. CDR3 length: 17 residues. V was clipped by 5 bases and J by 1 base, with 19 bases between them. CDR1 is SGHAT and CDR2 is FQNNGV in the germline V gene. The CDR3 sequence: CASSADYWDSGTDTQYF. CDR3 DNA: TGTGCCAGCAGCGCCGATTACTGGGATTCGGGCACAGATACGCAGTATTTT.

This clonotype was seen repeatedly, ten times or more. This sequence joins TRBV6-5 and TRBJ1-2; 7 positions match TRBD1. Trimming at V came to 8 bases and at J to 4 bases, leaving 4 bases not matched to a gene. The CDR3 loop spans 12 amino acids. CDR1 is MNHEY, CDR2 SVGAGI, per germline. CDR3 amino acids: CASQTGSYGYTF. CDR3 nucleotide sequence: TGTGCCAGCCAGACAGGGAGCTATGGCTACACCTTC.

This clonotype was seen ten or more times. V usage is TRBV11-3 and J usage is TRBJ1-1, with D uncertain. V lost 4 bases and J lost 10, with 13 bases in between. The germline gives CDR1 SGHNT, CDR2 YENEEA. The CDR3 extends over 12 amino acids. The CDR3 region has the DNA TGTGCCAGCAGCTCGGAAACCCCCGGAGCTTTCTTT. This gives the protein CASSSETPGAFF.

The chain combines TRBV12-3 or TRBV12-4 with TRBJ2-7; D gene unclear. V gave up 3 bases and J gave up 5 bases, with 14 bases separating them. The CDR3 totals 14 residues. The CDR3 here is CASSLWGRVNEQYF. CDR3 sequence (DNA): TGTGCCAGCAGTTTGTGGGGTAGGGTAAACGAGCAGTACTTC.

This clonotype was detected ten times or more. The J gene is TRBJ2-2, the V gene TRBV5-6; possibly TRBD1 or TRBD2 for D (5 bases each). Germline CDR1 SGHDT, CDR2 YYEEEE. Trimming took 5 bases from V and 3 from J, leaving 17 bases between them. The CDR3 extends over 16 amino acids. The CDR3 DNA sequence: TGTGCCAGCAGTGGGGGACCCCGGCTAGACACCGGGGAGCTGTTTTTT. Its translation is CASSGGPRLDTGELFF. The full variable domain, completed using reference TRBV5-6 and TRBJ2-2, is DAGVTQSPTHLIKTRGQQVTLRCSPKSGHDTVSWYQQALGQGPQFIFQYYEEEERQRGNFPDRFSGHQFPNYSSELNVNALLLGDSALYLCASSGGPRLDTGELFFGEGSRLTVL.

The table lists this clonotype with a few counts. The chain carries TRBV12-3 or TRBV12-4 and TRBJ2-3; D uncertain. V was clipped by 3 bases and J by 2 bases, with 3 bases between them. CDR3 size: 12 residues. The CDR3 spells CASSFNTDTQYF. CDR3 in DNA: TGTGCCAGCAGTTTTAACACAGATACGCAGTATTTT.

This clonotype came up a few times. This may come from a read error, since a much larger clone is one base off. The DNA of the CDR3 is TGTGCCAGCAGCTTGACAGGGGCTACCTACGAGCAGTACGTC. Translating it yields CASSLTGATYEQYV. V gene TRBV5-5 combines with J gene TRBJ2-7, with 7 bases aligning to TRBD1. The CDR3 length is 14 residues. The germline V gene encodes CDR1 SGHKS and CDR2 YYEKEE (reference sequence). V trimming: 1 base; J trimming: 2 bases; junction bases outside the gene matches: 3.

This clonotype was found many times. This chain joins TRBV6-2 or TRBV6-3 and TRBJ1-1, with a tentative D call TRBD1 (6 bases). Trimming left V 2 bases short and J 0 bases short, with 16 bases between. Germline loops: CDR1 MNHEY, CDR2 SVGEGT. There are 17 residues in the CDR3. The DNA of the CDR3 is TGTGCCAGCAGTTACGGGGTACAGGGACTAATGAACACTGAAGCTTTCTTT. Protein product: CASSYGVQGLMNTEAFF.

This clonotype showed up many times. One junction end disagrees with the germline gene, perhaps due to a read error. CDR3 in DNA: TGTGCCAGCAGTACAGGGAACGAGCAGTACTTC. Translation: CASSTGNEQYF. This sequence joins TRBV19 and TRBJ2-7, with D possibly being TRBD1 (6 bases). Germline assignment: CDR1 LNHDA and CDR2 SQIVND (reference sequence). The CDR3 has 11 residues. The full variable domain, completed using reference TRBV19 and TRBJ2-7, is DGGITQSPKYLFRKEGQNVTLSCEQNLNHDAMYWYRQDPGQGLRLIYYSQIVNDFQKGDIAEGYSVSREKKESFPLTVTSAQKNPTAFYLCASSTGNEQYFGPGTRLTVT.

This clonotype was recorded at least ten times. The chain links TRBV10-3 to TRBJ1-5, with D possibly TRBD1 on 5 matching bases. The CDR3 sequence is 12 residues long. Germline-derived CDR1 and CDR2 are ENHRY and SYGVKD. V dropped 10 bases and J dropped 5 bases, with 12 bases sitting between them. CDR3 coding DNA: TGTGCCACTAGGGGCTTTGATCAGCCCCAGCATTTT. This translates into CATRGFDQPQHF.

This clonotype was seen at least ten times. The chain recombines TRBV20-1 with TRBJ1-1; D gene unclear. The CDR3 totals 13 residues. Trimming took 5 bases from V and 0 from J, leaving 10 bases between them. Germline V gene sequence: CDR1 DFQATT, CDR2 SNEGSKA (reference sequence). This CDR3 reads CSALRAMNTEAFF. Written as DNA, the CDR3 is TGCAGTGCTCTTCGGGCTATGAACACTGAAGCTTTCTTT.

This clonotype has a count of ten or more. The chain employs TRBV4-3 and TRBJ1-1; D gene uncertain. The CDR3 spans 13 residues. Germline CDR1 LGHNA, CDR2 YSLEER. Trimming removed 2 bases at V and 3 bases at J, with 7 bases between. The CDR3 loop reads CASSQNKDTEAFF. The CDR3 DNA follows: TGCGCCAGCAGCCAAAACAAGGACACTGAAGCTTTCTTT.

Ten or more counts support this clonotype. The chain joins TRBV20-1 to TRBJ2-3; D assignment may be TRBD1 or TRBD2 (5 bases each). This CDR3 has 15 residues. Germline V gene sequence: CDR1 DFQATT, CDR2 SNEGSKA (reference sequence). V lost 5 bases, J lost 2 bases, and 17 bases lay in between. The DNA of the CDR3 is TGCAGTGCTTGGGGCTTAGCGTCGCACACAGATACGCAGTATTTT. Its translation: CSAWGLASHTDTQYF.

The sample holds a few counts of this clonotype. The rearrangement uses TRBV20-1 and TRBJ2-7; 10 nucleotides agree with TRBD2. V gave up 5 bases and J gave up 2 bases; unmatched junction bases: 9. The CDR3 runs 15 residues. Per the germline V gene, CDR1 is DFQATT and CDR2 is SNEGSKA (reference sequence). The CDR3 sequence: CSAPQSGGAAYEQYF. The CDR3 bases are TGCAGTGCTCCCCAAAGCGGGGGGGCCGCCTACGAGCAGTACTTC.

This clonotype has a count of ten or more. The chain is built from TRBV20-1 and TRBJ2-7, with D perhaps assigned TRBD1 or TRBD2 (6 bases each). V lost 6 bases to trimming and J lost 3 bases, with 21 bases between them. CDR1 is DFQATT and CDR2 is SNEGSKA in the germline V gene (reference sequence). The CDR3 spans 15 residues. CDR3 region: CSAPGRIEGGYEQYF. The CDR3 coding sequence is TGCAGTGCCCCGGGACGGATTGAGGGGGGCTACGAGCAGTACTTC.

In its sample, this clonotype was seen many times. The chain combines TRBV27 with TRBJ2-6, with 9 bases identical to TRBD1. The CDR3 covers 17 residues. J lost 0 bases, V lost 8 bases, and 8 bases had no gene match. The germline V gene has CDR1 MNHEY and CDR2 SMNVEV (reference sequence). CDR3 DNA: TGTGCCAGCGGATTACAGGGGGCTGGCTCTGGGGCCAACGTCCTGACTTTC. It encodes CASGLQGAGSGANVLTF.

This clonotype was observed many times. This chain joins TRBV12-3 or TRBV12-4 and TRBJ1-2, with D tentatively TRBD1 (5 bases). The CDR3 has 13 amino acids. Trimming stripped 3 bases from V and 11 bases from J, with 16 bases between. The CDR3 reads CASSFPRDGPYTF. Here the CDR3 DNA reads TGTGCCAGCAGTTTTCCCAGGGACGGACCTTACACCTTC.

This clonotype was seen many times. The rearrangement links TRBV12-3 or TRBV12-4 to TRBJ1-2; 7 nucleotides line up with TRBD1. This CDR3 spans 14 amino acids. V gave up 0 bases and J gave up 6 bases; unmatched junction bases: 4. The CDR3 spells CASSLALTGDGYTF. The DNA of the CDR3 is TGTGCCAGCAGTTTAGCGCTAACAGGGGATGGCTACACCTTC.

This clonotype was seen a handful of times. The chain carries TRBV10-3 and TRBJ1-1; TRBD1 is a possible D gene (6 bases). V was cut by 5 bases and J by 5 bases, with 9 bases left in between. CDR1 is ENHRY, CDR2 SYGVKD, per germline. The CDR3 loop spans 12 amino acids. The CDR3 DNA reads TGTGCCATCAGTAGAGGGGGAACTGAAGCTTTCTTT. Protein: CAISRGGTEAFF.

This clonotype was seen repeatedly, ten times or more. V usage is TRBV5-8 and J usage is TRBJ2-3; possible D gene TRBD1, 5 bases. Germline V gene lookup returns CDR1 SGHTS and CDR2 YDEGEE. V lost 2 bases, J lost 0 bases, and 13 bases lay in between. The CDR3 spans 16 residues. This CDR3 reads CASSLEQGMSTDTQYF. The CDR3 nucleotides read TGTGCCAGCAGCTTAGAGCAGGGAATGAGCACAGATACGCAGTATTTT.

This clonotype has just a few counts. The rearrangement joins TRBV7-8 to TRBJ2-7, with 7 nucleotides matching TRBD1. The CDR3 spans 14 residues. Trimming cost V 5 bases and J 2 bases; bases outside gene matches: 6. Germline CDR1 is SGHVS and CDR2 is FQNEAQ. The CDR3 DNA reads as TGTGCCAGCAGCCCCCGGACAGGAGCCTACGAGCAGTACTTC. Amino acids: CASSPRTGAYEQYF.

This clonotype was seen only a few times. In nucleotides, the CDR3 is TGTGCCAGCAGTTTTACCTTCAGGCAAGAGACCCAGTACTTC. Protein product: CASSFTFRQETQYF. The chain joins TRBV7-9 to TRBJ2-5; D gene unclear. Looked up from germline, CDR1 is SEHNR and CDR2 is FQNEAQ (reference sequence). The CDR3 consists of 14 residues. V shed 6 bases and J shed 2 bases, with 13 bases lying between them. The whole variable domain, remainder taken from reference TRBV7-9 and TRBJ2-5, is DTGVSQNPRHKITKRGQNVTFRCDPISEHNRLYWYRQTLGQGPEFLTYFQNEAQLEKSRLLSDRFSAERPKGSFSTLEIQRTEQGDSAMYLCASSFTFRQETQYFGPGTRLLVL.

This clonotype was counted at least ten times. V usage is TRBV12-3 or TRBV12-4 and J usage is TRBJ1-2, with D maybe TRBD1 (6 bases). CDR3 length: 14 amino acids. V was clipped by 2 bases and J by 3 bases, with 10 bases between them. The chain's CDR3 is CASSLRGADYGYTF. DNA for the CDR3: TGTGCCAGCAGTTTACGGGGGGCAGACTATGGCTACACCTTC.

The chain couples TRBV20-1 to TRBJ2-3, with TRBD2 matching over 7 bases. This CDR3 has 12 amino acids. Germline V gene lookup returns CDR1 DFQATT and CDR2 SNEGSKA (reference sequence). The CDR3 sequence is CSAGGGADTQYF. In DNA form, the CDR3 reads TGCAGCGCTGGGGGGGGGGCAGATACGCAGTATTTT.

The sample holds many counts of this clonotype. The chain employs TRBV20-1 and TRBJ1-2; D remains unclear. The CDR3 has 14 residues. Between the trimmed V and J ends, which lost 3 bases and 2 bases, there was a span of 13 bases. The germline V gene has CDR1 DFQATT and CDR2 SNEGSKA (reference sequence). CDR3 DNA sequence: TGCAGTGCTAGTCACTCCACCCAGAACTATGGCTACACCTTC. It translates to CSASHSTQNYGYTF.

The table lists this clonotype with many counts. The CDR3 is CASRGLGGQVSNEQFF. The CDR3 nucleotides read TGCGCCAGCAGGGGCTTGGGGGGACAGGTTTCTAATGAGCAGTTCTTC. The chain couples TRBV5-1 to TRBJ2-1, with 8 bases that match TRBD1. The CDR3 runs 16 residues. Trimming removed 5 bases from V and 7 bases from J; junction bases left unmatched: 14. Germline CDR1 and CDR2: SGHRS and YFSETQ.